This passage covers 13 T cell receptor beta chains from one sample sequenced in a study of blood T cell repertoires in COVID-19 (TCRdb year 2020). Preparation of the library involved the immunoSEQ multiplex PCR assay. Sourced from immuneACCESS, this table was stored by TCRdb with only in-frame sequences that have V and J called. A share of the clones is absent; for the studies checked, an unresolved V gene accounts for under half, and the remainder has no known explanation. In this sample the table shows under 300,000 clones, roughly 91% of which occur a single time. The ten largest account for 2% to 2.5% of the sample. Sequenced sample: PBMCs or T cells enriched from blood (not recorded which). The source is a woman aged 55 to 70 in a cohort exposed to, infected with or recovered from COVID-19 (not recorded which).

V and J are TRBV5-1 and TRBJ1-2; TRBD1 might be the D (6 bases). CDR1 and CDR2 from the germline V gene are SGHRS and YFSETQ. The CDR3 totals 13 residues. V dropped 1 base and J dropped 8 bases, with 12 bases sitting between them. The CDR3, as DNA: TGCGCCAGCAGCTTGACAGGGCAGCCCGGCTACACCTTC. Translation: CASSLTGQPGYTF.

This chain uses TRBV5-4 with TRBJ2-7; TRBD1 aligns across 10 bases. The CDR3 consists of 17 residues. Germline values: CDR1 SGHNT, CDR2 YYREEE (reference sequence). The junction had 9 bases not matched to a gene; V was cut back by 3 bases and J by 0 bases. The CDR3 nucleotides read TGTGCCAGCAGCTCAGTCCCGGGACAGGGGAACTCCTACGAGCAGTACTTC. Its translation: CASSSVPGQGNSYEQYF.

The genes are TRBV5-1 and TRBJ1-1, with TRBD1 identical over 7 bases. Germline trimming cut 4 bases from V and 3 bases from J; bases unmatched to any gene: 12. Germline CDR1 is SGHRS and CDR2 is YFSETQ. The CDR3 is 16 amino acids. The CDR3 DNA reads as TGCGCCAGCAGCCCAGGAACGGGACAGATATACACTGAAGCTTTCTTT. The encoded protein is CASSPGTGQIYTEAFF.

V usage is TRBV7-9 and J usage is TRBJ1-2; D might be TRBD1 (5 bases). CDR1 is SEHNR, CDR2 FQNEAQ, per germline (reference sequence). This CDR3 contains 14 residues. The V and J ends lost 3 bases and 9 bases respectively, with 17 bases between them. The CDR3 DNA sequence: TGTGCCAGCAGCTTCGAAGGGGAGGGTAGAAGCTACACCTTC. This translates into CASSFEGEGRSYTF.

This chain connects TRBV4-3 to TRBJ1-6; weak D call: TRBD1 (5 bases). This CDR3 contains 15 residues. V lost 1 base and J 4 bases, leaving 8 bases between the germline ends. Per the germline V gene, CDR1 is LGHNA and CDR2 is YSLEER. CDR3 bases: TGCGCCAGCAGCCAAGGACAGAGATATAATTCACCCCTCCACTTT. Residues: CASSQGQRYNSPLHF.

The rearrangement uses TRBV4-2 and TRBJ2-6; 8 bases match TRBD1. CDR1 is LGHNA, CDR2 YNFKEQ, per germline. V was pared by 0 bases and J by 0 bases, with 4 bases of the junction left unmatched. This CDR3 comprises 18 residues. CDR3 sequence: CASSQDRTGTSGANVLTF. The DNA for the CDR3 is TGTGCCAGCAGCCAAGATCGGACAGGGACCTCTGGGGCCAACGTCCTGACTTTC.

The table lists this clone with a count of one. Within the sample, other DNA sequences also encode this same CDR3. V is TRBV29-1 and J is TRBJ2-3, with D possibly TRBD2 on 6 matching bases. The CDR3 length is 13 residues. V was shortened by 3 bases and J by 0 bases, with 7 bases between the two germline ends. Germline V CDR1 and CDR2: SQVTM, ANQGSEA. The CDR3 DNA is TGCAGCGTTGAGAGCGGGAGCACAGATACGCAGTATTTT. Protein product: CSVESGSTDTQYF.

The chain is built from TRBV28 and TRBJ1-2; no clear D gene. Trimming left V 1 base short and J 8 bases short, with 14 bases between. The CDR3 length is 14 residues. Germline V gene data show CDR1 as MDHEN and CDR2 as SYDVKM. CDR3 sequence (DNA): TGTGCCAGCAGTTTATTTTCCGGGTTGAGAGGCTACACCTTC. Its protein is CASSLFSGLRGYTF.

This chain links TRBV2 with TRBJ2-2, with D tentatively TRBD2 (6 bases). Trimming left V 7 bases short and J 0 bases short, with 9 bases between. Germline V gives CDR1 SNHLY, CDR2 FYNNEI. CDR3 length equals 14 residues. The CDR3 sequence is CASTGTSNTGELFF. In DNA, the CDR3 is TGTGCCAGCACCGGGACTTCGAACACCGGGGAGCTGTTTTTT.

The chain combines TRBV7-2 with TRBJ2-5; tentative D call: TRBD2 (6 bases). The CDR3 totals 13 residues. Trimming stripped 6 bases from V and 4 bases from J, with 12 bases between. Germline V CDR1 and CDR2: SGHTA, FQGNSA. The CDR3, as DNA: TGTGCCAGCAGTCCGACTAGATCAGAGACCCAGTACTTC. Protein: CASSPTRSETQYF.

V usage is TRBV30 and J usage is TRBJ2-7; possible D gene TRBD2, 5 bases. This CDR3 has 13 residues. Germline lookup yields CDR1 GTSNPN and CDR2 SVGIG (reference sequence). V lost 2 bases and J lost 7, with 15 bases in between. CDR3: CAWSKAAALEQYF. The CDR3 DNA reads as TGTGCCTGGAGTAAAGCGGCCGCCTTGGAGCAGTACTTC.

The chain combines TRBV9 with TRBJ2-1; 10 bases are a match to TRBD2. Germline V gene lookup returns CDR1 SGDLS and CDR2 YYNGEE. This CDR3 has 15 amino acids. V trimming: 2 bases; J trimming: 7 bases; junction bases outside the gene matches: 6. CDR3 in DNA: TGTGCCAGCAGCGTCACTAGCGGGATTGAGAATGAGCAGTTCTTC. Encoded protein: CASSVTSGIENEQFF.

The CDR3 sequence is CASSLGGSPQETQYF. The CDR3, as DNA: TGTGCCAGCAGCTTGGGCGGGAGTCCTCAAGAGACCCAGTACTTC. The rearrangement uses TRBV11-3 and TRBJ2-5; 7 bases are a match to TRBD2. Germline CDR1 SGHNT, CDR2 YENEEA. J was trimmed by 2 bases and V by 3 bases; bases with no gene match: 6. The CDR3 loop spans 15 amino acids.